In this sample, the clone carrying this TCR beta chain turned up once. Its antigen is currently unknown. V lost 6 bases and J lost 4; bases outside the gene matches: 9. This CDR3 has 15 residues. Germline V gene sequence: CDR1 KGHSH, CDR2 LQKENI. The data stem from a study of STAT3 mutations in large granular lymphocyte leukemia. TCRdb keeps only in-frame clones here, not all; method: immunoSEQ multiplex PCR. The sample shows about 9,300 clones, roughly 90% of them seen only once. The study, taken as a whole, reports: No sample exists from the first appearance of each clone. In T-cell large granular lymphocyte leukemia, about half of patients showed multiple immunodominant subclonotypes.

What was sequenced was peripheral blood mononuclear cells. V usage is TRBV18 and J usage is TRBJ2-7; TRBD1 aligns across 10 bases. The TCR comes from a man of 80 years or more with T-cell large granular lymphocyte leukemia. Some clones in this sample may be carry-over from other donors' samples. CDR3 region: CASSPWDRGLYEQYF. DNA for the CDR3: TGTGCCAGCTCGCCTTGGGACAGGGGTTTGTACGAGCAGTACTTC.